These 22 T cell receptor beta chains originate from one sample sequenced in a study of T cells in localized non-small cell lung cancer. Only in-frame clones appear in the TCRdb table, and some are missing; sequencing was by immunoSEQ multiplex PCR. Of about 2,200 clones in the sample, 20% to 25% were seen once. Source: normal lung tissue next to the tumor, taken before any cancer treatment. The origin of the receptors is a male donor older than 55 with stage I lung adenocarcinoma.

Written as DNA, the CDR3 is TGTGCCAGCAGCTTAGAGTCCCCAGGGAGCTCCTACAATGAGCAGTTCTTC. It is translated as CASSLESPGSSYNEQFF. The gene calls are TRBV11-3 and TRBJ2-1, with D perhaps matching TRBD1 or TRBD2 (5 bases each). The V end was cut by 0 bases, the J end by 0 bases, with 12 bases between. The CDR3 is 17 amino acids. Germline V gives CDR1 SGHNT, CDR2 YENEEA.

This clone came up a few times. J is TRBJ2-7 and V is TRBV25-1, with TRBD1 matching 9 bases. The CDR3 loop spans 15 amino acids. Germline CDR1 reads MGHDK; CDR2 reads SYGVNS. The trim removed 10 bases at V and 2 bases at J, leaving 12 bases unmatched. For the CDR3, the DNA is TGTGCCAACACTGAAGGGACAGGGAAACCCTACGAGCAGTACTTC. Translating gives CANTEGTGKPYEQYF.

By sample fraction, this clone is medium-sized (0.01 to 0.1%). This rearrangement joins TRBV6-8 to TRBJ2-7; TRBD1 matches 7 bases. Germline trimming cut 5 bases from V and 6 bases from J; bases unmatched to any gene: 7. This CDR3 is built from 13 residues. CDR1 and CDR2 (germline): MNHGY, SAAAGT. DNA for the CDR3: TGTGCCAGCAGTCGGGACAGTTACCCCGAGCAGTACTTC. It encodes CASSRDSYPEQYF.

This clone was seen a handful of times. CDR3 protein: CATSRDRGLEKLFF. The CDR3 DNA is TGTGCCACCAGCAGAGACAGGGGGTTAGAAAAACTGTTTTTT. The chain uses TRBV15 and TRBJ1-4; 7 bases fit TRBD1. CDR1 is LNHNV and CDR2 is YYDKDF in the germline V gene (reference sequence). J lost 8 bases, V lost 0 bases, and 3 bases had no gene match. CDR3 size: 14 residues. Using reference TRBV15 and TRBJ1-4 for the parts outside the CDR3, the full variable domain is DAMVIQNPRYQVTQFGKPVTLSCSQTLNHNVMYWYQQKSSQAPKLLFHYYDKDFNNEADTPDNFQSRRPNTSFCFLDIRSPGLGDTAMYLCATSRDRGLEKLFFGSGTQLSVL.

The chain employs TRBV12-5 and TRBJ1-4; D unclear. CDR3 length: 16 amino acids. The V gene's germline CDR1 is LGHNT and CDR2 FRNRAP. CDR3 residues: CASGAFRTDENEKLFF. CDR3 nucleotide sequence: TGTGCCAGCGGTGCATTCCGGACGGACGAGAATGAAAAACTGTTTTTT.

In this sample, this clone turned up a few times. In DNA, the CDR3 is TGTGCCAGCAGCTTCCAATCGGGACAGGATTCCTACGAGCAGTACTTC. Translation: CASSFQSGQDSYEQYF. This sequence joins TRBV11-3 and TRBJ2-7; 8 bases match TRBD1. The CDR3 totals 16 residues. Germline V gene sequence: CDR1 SGHNT, CDR2 YENEEA. V lost 3 bases and J lost 1; bases outside the gene matches: 8.

The chain recombines TRBV11-3 with TRBJ2-7; TRBD2 agrees at 11 bases. Germline CDR1 is SGHNT and CDR2 is YENEEA. J lost 1 base, V lost 2 bases, and 4 bases had no gene match. This CDR3 comprises 16 residues. The CDR3 spells CASSLTSGRGSYEQYF. CDR3 nucleotide sequence: TGTGCCAGCAGCTTAACTAGCGGGAGAGGATCCTACGAGCAGTACTTC.

The chain couples TRBV9 to TRBJ2-3; possibly TRBD2 for D (7 bases). The CDR3 length is 16 residues. The germline CDR1 and CDR2 sequences are SGDLS and YYNGEE. V dropped 4 bases and J dropped 4 bases, with 19 bases sitting between them. The CDR3 coding sequence is TGTGCCAGCAGCCTCAGAGGGGGAGGGCCCTCAGATACGCAGTATTTT. Its protein is CASSLRGGGPSDTQYF.

This clone was detected only a few times. The chain links TRBV11-1 to TRBJ2-5, with 8 positions matching TRBD2. The CDR3 sequence is 17 residues long. Per germline, CDR1 SGHAT and CDR2 FQDESV (reference sequence). Germline trimming cut 5 bases from V and 4 bases from J; bases unmatched to any gene: 15. CDR3 nucleotides: TGTGCCAGCAGCCAAGAGGTCGAAGGGACTAGAAGAGAGACCCAGTACTTC. This gives the protein CASSQEVEGTRRETQYF.

This clone was counted a few times. The rearrangement uses TRBV6-8 and TRBJ2-5, with TRBD2 matching 7 bases. This CDR3 region has 15 residues. Germline lookup yields CDR1 MNHGY and CDR2 SAAAGT. Trimming took 5 bases from V and 5 from J; bases not matched to a gene: 11. This chain's CDR3 is CASSPQSTSAETQYF. Written as DNA, the CDR3 is TGTGCCAGCAGTCCTCAGAGCACTAGCGCGGAGACCCAGTACTTC.

Within the sample, this clone is medium-sized. The chain has TRBV11-3 and TRBJ1-1, with D possibly being TRBD1 (6 bases). Trimming shortened V by 7 bases and J by 2 bases, and 17 bases separated the two germline ends. CDR3 length equals 15 residues. Germline CDR1 reads SGHNT; CDR2 reads YENEEA. The CDR3 nucleotides read TGTGCCAGCAAACCGGGACACAATCTCAACACTGAAGCTTTCTTT. It is translated as CASKPGHNLNTEAFF.

This clone has just a few counts. V usage is TRBV28 and J usage is TRBJ1-5; a possible D gene is TRBD1 (6 bases). Trimming shortened V by 2 bases and J by 2 bases, and 16 bases separated the two germline ends. CDR1 and CDR2 from the germline V gene are MDHEN and SYDVKM. The CDR3 runs 17 residues. CDR3 sequence (DNA): TGTGCCAGCAGTTTAAACCAGGGGCAAAGGGGCAATCAGCCCCAGCATTTT. It is translated as CASSLNQGQRGNQPQHF.

There are a few counts of this clone. The chain employs TRBV6-8 and TRBJ2-7; no clear D. Germline loops: CDR1 MNHGY, CDR2 SAAAGT. Trimming removed 4 bases at V and 6 bases at J, with 13 bases between. This CDR3 spans 13 amino acids. CDR3 in DNA: TGTGCCAGCAGTTTCCAATGGGTCGTCGAGCAGTACTTC. Translated, it gives CASSFQWVVEQYF.

The J gene is TRBJ2-1, the V gene TRBV7-8; tentatively, D is TRBD2 (5 bases). Germline V gives CDR1 SGHVS, CDR2 FQNEAQ. The CDR3 runs 13 residues. Deletions cut 1 base from V and 9 bases from J, with 10 bases between. The DNA of the CDR3 is TGTGCCAGCAGCTTAGATCGAAGCGGTGAGCAGTTCTTC. It translates to CASSLDRSGEQFF.

Relative to its sample, this clone is medium-sized. The V gene is TRBV6-8, the J gene TRBJ2-3; possible D gene TRBD1, 5 bases. CDR3 length: 16 amino acids. Germline V gene data show CDR1 as MNHGY and CDR2 as SAAAGT. Trimming removed 2 bases at V and 4 bases at J, with 16 bases between. For the CDR3, the DNA is TGTGCCAGCAGTTACGGCCTTACAGGTTTGGCAGATACGCAGTATTTT. This translates into CASSYGLTGLADTQYF.

This clone was counted between two and nine times. The J gene is TRBJ1-1, the V gene TRBV19; possibly TRBD1 for D (6 bases). This CDR3 spans 13 amino acids. Trimming cost V 6 bases and J 6 bases, with 14 bases left between them. Germline CDR1 and CDR2: LNHDA and SQIVND (reference sequence). CDR3 DNA sequence: TGTGCCAGTAGGGGGGCAAACGACCCTGAAGCTTTCTTT. Encoded protein: CASRGANDPEAFF. The variable domain in full, with the rest retrieved from reference TRBV19 and TRBJ1-1, is DGGITQSPKYLFRKEGQNVTLSCEQNLNHDAMYWYRQDPGQGLRLIYYSQIVNDFQKGDIAEGYSVSREKKESFPLTVTSAQKNPTAFYLCASRGANDPEAFFGQGTRLTVV.

The chain recombines TRBV13 with TRBJ2-7; no clear D gene. The CDR3 consists of 12 residues. The V end lost 0 bases, the J end lost 1 base, and 1 base lay between the germline ends. Germline CDR1 reads PRHDT; CDR2 reads FYEKMQ (reference sequence). CDR3 in amino acids: CASSLGSYEQYF. The CDR3 nucleotides read TGTGCCAGCAGCTTAGGATCCTACGAGCAGTACTTC. The full variable domain, with the rest looked up from reference TRBV13 and TRBJ2-7, is AAGVIQSPRHLIKEKRETATLKCYPIPRHDTVYWYQQGPGQDPQFLISFYEKMQSDKGSIPDRFSAQQFSDYHSELNMSSLELGDSALYFCASSLGSYEQYFGPGTRLTVT.

The sample holds a few counts of this clone. CDR3 sequence reads: CASSSTGSGANYGYTF. The CDR3 DNA is TGTGCCAGTAGTTCGACAGGGAGTGGCGCTAACTATGGCTACACCTTC. The chain employs TRBV19 and TRBJ1-2; 7 bases are a match to TRBD1. CDR3 length: 16 amino acids. Germline CDR1 and CDR2: LNHDA and SQIVND (reference sequence). Germline trimming cut 5 bases from V and 0 bases from J; bases unmatched to any gene: 9.

This clone is judged medium-sized. This rearrangement joins TRBV11-3 to TRBJ1-1; maybe TRBD1 (5 bases). Germline-derived CDR1 and CDR2 are SGHNT and YENEEA. The CDR3 length is 14 residues. The V end lost 1 base, the J end lost 1 base, and 7 bases lay between the germline ends. CDR3 DNA sequence: TGTGCCAGCAGCTTAGGGGGCGGGAACACTGAAGCTTTCTTT. Protein: CASSLGGGNTEAFF.

The rearrangement joins TRBV2 to TRBJ2-6, with D possibly matching TRBD1 (6 bases). Germline loops: CDR1 SNHLY, CDR2 FYNNEI. The V and J ends lost 6 bases and 3 bases respectively, with 21 bases between them. This CDR3 region has 18 residues. CDR3 protein: CASSPYAGAVFGANVLTF. CDR3 bases: TGTGCCAGCAGCCCCTATGCAGGGGCCGTCTTTGGGGCCAACGTCCTGACTTTC. Full variable domain (remainder filled in from reference TRBV2 and TRBJ2-6): EPEVTQTPSHQVTQMGQEVILRCVPISNHLYFYWYRQILGQKVEFLVSFYNNEISEKSEIFDDQFSVERPDGSNFTLKIRSTKLEDSAMYFCASSPYAGAVFGANVLTFGAGSRLTVL.

The chain uses TRBV30 and TRBJ2-7; unclear D gene. From germline, CDR1 is GTSNPN and CDR2 SVGIG (reference sequence). Trimming cost V 2 bases and J 3 bases, with 14 bases left between them. There are 14 residues in the CDR3. The CDR3 DNA follows: TGTGCCTGGAGTATTATGAGTGAGAGCTACGAGCAGTACTTC. Translated: CAWSIMSESYEQYF.

This clone was detected only a few times. The chain carries TRBV6-8 and TRBJ2-2, with 14 positions matching TRBD2. There are 15 residues in the CDR3. The germline V gene has CDR1 MNHGY and CDR2 SAAAGT. J lost 4 bases, V lost 7 bases, and 2 bases had no gene match. CDR3 residues: CASIGLAGGTGELFF. The DNA for the CDR3 is TGTGCCAGCATCGGACTAGCGGGGGGCACCGGGGAGCTGTTTTTT.